The source of this T cell receptor (beta chain) is a study of blood T cell repertoires in COVID-19. In the study overall: Both acute and convalescent COVID-19 samples were obtained from the United States, Italy and Spain.

Assay: immunoSEQ multiplex PCR; the TCRdb copy retains only in-frame clones and omits some. Among 200,000 to 250,000 clones listed, 70% to 90% were seen once. Ages ranged from roughly 18 to 95 years, with residence in about 23 US areas. Assignment of participants to cohorts was predicated upon participant-reported clinical history. The CDR3 contains 15 residues. Germline-derived CDR1 and CDR2 are SGHRS and YFSETQ. With 4 bases clipped from V and 3 bases from J, the junction kept 8 bases outside the gene matches. The sequencing sample was made of PBMCs or T cells enriched from blood (not recorded which). This receptor was taken from a woman aged 30 to 39 who had been exposed to COVID-19. The chain uses TRBV5-1 and TRBJ2-5, with 8 bases identical to TRBD1. DNA for the CDR3: TGCGCCAGCAGCGCTACAGGGGGACTTGAAGAGACCCAGTACTTC. Amino acids: CASSATGGLEETQYF.